The text below deals with one T cell receptor beta chain. The target of this receptor is not known. No much larger clonotype is one base removed from it; base qualities were not supplied. V is cut by 4 bases and J by 3 bases, and the space between the germline ends is 17 bases. Reading the germline V gene (reference sequence) gives CDR1 LNHDA and CDR2 SQIVND. From the cysteine through the phenylalanine, the CDR3 covers 16 amino acids. The read is trimmed to its CDR3 DNA, 48 bases read in frame from base 1. The record originates from a study of blood T cell repertoires in COVID-19 (dated by TCRdb to 2018 to 2020). Regarding the complete study: Samples covering the acute and convalescent phases of COVID-19 were provided by collaborators in the United States, Italy and Spain. The material from the prospective study consisted of cDNA or gDNA derived from T cells, B-cell-depleted T cells, or PBMCs. Subjects who had been exposed to COVID-19, were actively infected with it, or had recovered from it provided the deeply sampled blood TCRbeta repertoires that made up the dataset. The repertoires were released in a freely available public database intended as a resource for research on the immune response to SARS-CoV-2. The samples were drawn from two sources: the first 160 participants of the ongoing ImmuneRACE study, and 1,000 to 1,500 subjects contributed by 6 global collaborators. Sample metadata almost always included a de-identified subject ID, COVID-19 status, age in years and sex. HLA class I and class II types, where available, came from metadata supplied by the sample provider rather than from assay-based typing.

Each collaborating institution followed its own protocols to collect whole blood in K2EDTA tubes. Collaborator samples were shipped for TCRbeta analysis as frozen whole blood, isolated PBMCs, or DNA extracted from either sample type. TCRbeta CDR3 regions were amplified from genomic DNA using the immunoSEQ Assay, a bias-controlled multiplex PCR. In the original analysis: Nucleated cell counts per sample were estimated from amplification of reference gene primers within the assay. To quantify the absolute abundance of each unique TCRbeta CDR3 rearrangement, sequence reads were collapsed and filtered. For each sample, productive Simpson clonality was calculated by taking the square root of Simpson's diversity index across productive rearrangements. TCRdb holds this immuneACCESS table with in-frame rearrangements only. Some clones are missing; in checked studies, unresolved V genes explain under half, and the rest has no known cause. The V and J calls and the clone size are those of that table, but D and trimming were determined from the DNA. In this sample the table shows some 260,000 clones, 79% of which occur a single time. About 4% of the sample is held by the ten biggest clonotypes.

Broader findings and caveats from the paper: How much clinical and demographic metadata was included differed by source and by participant, and the metadata was provided uncurated.

The sequenced sample consisted of peripheral blood. The V gene is TRBV19 and the J gene is TRBJ2-3, with TRBD1 perhaps the D gene, on 7 matching bases. The TCR was taken from a middle-aged woman with active or convalescent COVID-19. Here the CDR3 is given as CASSNWQGGMTDTQYF. DNA sequence: TGTGCCAGTAGTAATTGGCAGGGGGGTATGACAGATACGCAGTATTTT.